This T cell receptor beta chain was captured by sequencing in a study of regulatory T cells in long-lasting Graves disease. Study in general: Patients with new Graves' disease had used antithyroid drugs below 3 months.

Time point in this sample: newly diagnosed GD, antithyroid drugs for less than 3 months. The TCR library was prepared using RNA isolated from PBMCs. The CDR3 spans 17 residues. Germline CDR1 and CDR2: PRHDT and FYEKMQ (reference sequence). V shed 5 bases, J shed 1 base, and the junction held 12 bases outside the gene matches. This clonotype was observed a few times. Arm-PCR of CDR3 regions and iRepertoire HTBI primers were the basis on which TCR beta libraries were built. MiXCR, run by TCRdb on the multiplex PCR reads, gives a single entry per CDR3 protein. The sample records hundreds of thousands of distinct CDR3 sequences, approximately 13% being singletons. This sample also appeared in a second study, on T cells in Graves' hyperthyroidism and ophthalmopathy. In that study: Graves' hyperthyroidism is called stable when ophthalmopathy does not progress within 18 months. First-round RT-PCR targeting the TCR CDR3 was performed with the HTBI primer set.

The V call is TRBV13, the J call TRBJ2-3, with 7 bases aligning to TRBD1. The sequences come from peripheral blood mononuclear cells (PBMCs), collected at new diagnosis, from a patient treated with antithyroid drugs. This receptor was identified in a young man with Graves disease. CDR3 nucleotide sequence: TGTGCCAGCAGCCTGCCGAGCCTGGGACAGCGCACAGATACGCAGTATTTT. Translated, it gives CASSLPSLGQRTDTQYF.